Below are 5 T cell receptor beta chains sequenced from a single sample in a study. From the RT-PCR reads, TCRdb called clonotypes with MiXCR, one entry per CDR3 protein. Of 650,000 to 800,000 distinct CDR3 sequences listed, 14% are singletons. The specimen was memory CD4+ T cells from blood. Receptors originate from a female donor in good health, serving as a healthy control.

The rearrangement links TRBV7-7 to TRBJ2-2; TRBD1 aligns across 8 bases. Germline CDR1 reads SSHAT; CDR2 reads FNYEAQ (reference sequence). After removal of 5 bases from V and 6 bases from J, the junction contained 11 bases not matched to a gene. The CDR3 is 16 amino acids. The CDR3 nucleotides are TGTGCCAGCAGCATCGGACAGGGAATTGGGGCCGGGGAGCTGTTTTTT. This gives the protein CASSIGQGIGAGELFF.

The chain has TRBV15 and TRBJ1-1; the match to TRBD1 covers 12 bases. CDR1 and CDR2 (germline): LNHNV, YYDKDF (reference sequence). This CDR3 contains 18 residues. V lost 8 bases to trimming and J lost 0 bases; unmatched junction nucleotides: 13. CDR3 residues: CATRPGQGAMGVNTEAFF. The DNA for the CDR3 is TGTGCCACCCGTCCGGGACAGGGGGCGATGGGGGTGAACACTGAAGCTTTCTTT.

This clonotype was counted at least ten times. CDR3 nucleotides: TGTGCCAGCAGTCCAACAACAGATGGAAACACCATATATTTT. This encodes CASSPTTDGNTIYF. The chain couples TRBV27 to TRBJ1-3; unclear D gene. Germline CDR1 and CDR2: MNHEY and SMNVEV (reference sequence). Trimming removed 5 bases at V and 3 bases at J, with 11 bases between. This CDR3 region has 14 residues.

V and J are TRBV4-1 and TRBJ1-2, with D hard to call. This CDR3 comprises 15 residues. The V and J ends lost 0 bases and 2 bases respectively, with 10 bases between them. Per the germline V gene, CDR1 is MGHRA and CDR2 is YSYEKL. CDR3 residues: CASSQDRPGNYGYTF. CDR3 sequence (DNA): TGCGCCAGCAGCCAAGATCGGCCCGGCAACTATGGCTACACCTTC.

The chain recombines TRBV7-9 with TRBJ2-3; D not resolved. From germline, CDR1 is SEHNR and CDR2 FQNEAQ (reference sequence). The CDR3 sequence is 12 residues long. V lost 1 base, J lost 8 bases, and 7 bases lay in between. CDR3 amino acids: CASSLGALTQYF. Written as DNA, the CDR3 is TGTGCCAGCAGCTTAGGGGCCCTTACGCAGTATTTT.